This entry lists 11 T cell receptor beta chains sequenced from one sample in a study of blood T cell repertoires in COVID-19. Generated by immunoSEQ multiplex PCR, the TCRdb table keeps only in-frame clones and is missing some. The sample lists fewer than 250,000 clones, around 90% occurring once. Specimen: PBMCs or T cells enriched from blood (not recorded which). The receptors shown here come from a young woman with acute COVID-19.

The chain combines TRBV12-3 or TRBV12-4 with TRBJ2-5; D is unclear. V was shortened by 6 bases and J by 0 bases, with 8 bases between the two germline ends. The CDR3 is 13 amino acids. The CDR3 sequence is CASSTRYQETQYF. CDR3 nucleotide sequence: TGTGCCAGCAGCACCCGGTACCAAGAGACCCAGTACTTC.

The chain couples TRBV7-2 to TRBJ2-5; TRBD1 matches 7 bases. The CDR3 has 15 residues. Germline loops: CDR1 SGHTA, CDR2 FQGNSA. V dropped 5 bases and J dropped 2; count of bases not matched to a gene: 8. The CDR3 coding sequence is TGTGCCAGCAGCATCCCGGGACAGATGCAAGAGACCCAGTACTTC. This translates into CASSIPGQMQETQYF.

This chain joins TRBV7-9 and TRBJ1-2, with 7 bases aligning to TRBD1. V dropped 4 bases and J dropped 8; count of bases not matched to a gene: 7. CDR1 is SEHNR, CDR2 FQNEAQ, per germline (reference sequence). The CDR3 is 13 amino acids. The DNA for the CDR3 is TGTGCCAGCAGCTCCCGAACAGGGGAAGGCTACACCTTC. Protein product: CASSSRTGEGYTF.

The chain employs TRBV10-3 and TRBJ2-3, with TRBD2 identical over 10 bases. The CDR3 sequence is 16 residues long. Germline loops: CDR1 ENHRY, CDR2 SYGVKD. After removal of 4 bases from V and 5 bases from J, the junction contained 9 bases not matched to a gene. As DNA, the CDR3 is TGTGCCATCAGTGTGTTCGGGGCTAGCGGGGGAGATACGCAGTATTTT. Its protein product is CAISVFGASGGDTQYF.

V usage is TRBV6-4 and J usage is TRBJ2-3, with TRBD1 as a possible D gene (5 bases). The germline V gene has CDR1 MRHNA and CDR2 SNTAGT. The CDR3 runs 15 residues. V lost 2 bases to trimming and J lost 0 bases, with 9 bases between them. CDR3 bases: TGTGCCAGCAGTGACAGGGGCTGGAGCACAGATACGCAGTATTTT. Translating gives CASSDRGWSTDTQYF.

This chain uses TRBV9 with TRBJ1-1; perhaps TRBD1 as D (6 bases). Germline values: CDR1 SGDLS, CDR2 YYNGEE. The V end lost 4 bases, the J end lost 8 bases, and 15 bases lay between the germline ends. The CDR3 has 13 amino acids. The CDR3 nucleotides read TGTGCCAGCAGCCTTGGGACTACAGGGGAAGCTTTCTTT. Its translation is CASSLGTTGEAFF.

The chain couples TRBV18 to TRBJ2-2, with a possible D match to TRBD1 (6 bases). CDR1 and CDR2 from the germline V gene are KGHSH and LQKENI. The CDR3 runs to 15 residues. V lost 6 bases, J lost 2 bases, and 13 bases lay in between. CDR3 amino acids: CASSSDRSNTGELFF. DNA for the CDR3: TGTGCCAGCTCCTCAGACAGGTCCAACACCGGGGAGCTGTTTTTT.

This sequence joins TRBV24-1 and TRBJ2-5, with 8 nucleotides matching TRBD1. Germline lookup yields CDR1 KGHDR and CDR2 SFDVKD. CDR3 length: 15 amino acids. V lost 7 bases and J lost 2; bases outside the gene matches: 8. CDR3 sequence: CATSDTGGPQETQYF. The CDR3 nucleotides are TGTGCCACCAGCGACACAGGGGGACCACAAGAGACCCAGTACTTC.

CDR3 coding DNA: TGTGCTAGTGCTATAGACACTGAAGCTTTCTTT. It codes for CASAIDTEAFF. The chain employs TRBV12-5 and TRBJ1-1; D is undetermined. Germline V gene data show CDR1 as LGHNT and CDR2 as FRNRAP. The CDR3 length is 11 residues. V lost 7 bases and J lost 3, with 6 bases in between.

CDR3: CASSSTTGDSNQPQHF. CDR3 coding DNA: TGCGCCAGCAGCTCAACGACAGGGGATAGCAATCAGCCCCAGCATTTT. The V call is TRBV4-1, the J call TRBJ1-5; TRBD1 agrees at 8 bases. This CDR3 spans 16 amino acids. With V trimmed by 5 bases and J by 0 bases, 6 bases remained unmatched. In germline, CDR1 is MGHRA, CDR2 YSYEKL.

A few counts support this clone. The chain recombines TRBV5-1 with TRBJ2-5; the match to TRBD2 covers 9 bases. This CDR3 spans 16 amino acids. The J segment lost 4 bases and the V segment lost 0 bases, leaving 7 bases of the junction unmatched. CDR1 is SGHRS and CDR2 is YFSETQ in the germline V gene. The CDR3 region is CASSLDVAGGLETQYF. DNA of the CDR3: TGCGCCAGCAGCTTGGACGTTGCGGGGGGGCTAGAGACCCAGTACTTC.